This TCR beta chain originates from a study of OX40 agonist ivuxolimab in advanced cancers. At the level of the study: The drug used for patients, ivuxolimab, was an agonistic anti-OX40 (CD134) antibody.

The CDR3 length is 16 residues. The germline CDR1 and CDR2 sequences are MNHNS and SASEGT. The trim removed 2 bases at V and 2 bases at J, leaving 5 bases unmatched. This clone was seen a single time. What it binds is not known. Findings and limits, study-wide: CD8+ T cells were the subset that, on average, had more expanded clones than CD4+. In a subset of nonresponders, normalized T-cell clonal expansion was also low.

Sequenced by immunoSEQ multiplex PCR; TCRdb stores in-frame clones only, minus some. The sample has tens of thousands of clones, roughly nine tenths seen once. The clonotype comes from an adult with an advanced solid tumor such as melanoma, head and neck, liver or kidney cancer. The chain recombines TRBV6-1 with TRBJ2-5, with 10 bases that match TRBD2. Material: CD4+ or CD8+ T cells sorted from blood, obtained in a trial of the OX40 agonist ivuxolimab. CDR3 coding DNA: TGTGCCAGCAGTGAATCCGGACTAGCGGCACAAGAGACCCAGTACTTC. It specifies CASSESGLAAQETQYF.